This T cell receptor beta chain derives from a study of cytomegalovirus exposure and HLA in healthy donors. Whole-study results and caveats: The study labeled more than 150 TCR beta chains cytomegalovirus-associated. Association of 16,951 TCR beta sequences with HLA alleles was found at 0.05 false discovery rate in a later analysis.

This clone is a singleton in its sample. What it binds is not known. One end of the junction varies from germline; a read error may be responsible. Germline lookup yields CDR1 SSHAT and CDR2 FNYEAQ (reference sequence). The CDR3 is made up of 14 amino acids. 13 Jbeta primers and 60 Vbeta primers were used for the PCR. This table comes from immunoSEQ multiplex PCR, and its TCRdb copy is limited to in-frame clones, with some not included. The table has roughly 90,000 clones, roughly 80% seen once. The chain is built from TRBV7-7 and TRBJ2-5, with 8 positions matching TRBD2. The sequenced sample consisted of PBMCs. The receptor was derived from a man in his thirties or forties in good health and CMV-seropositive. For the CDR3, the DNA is TGTGCCAGCAGCATAGCGGGAAGGGGAGAGACCCAGTACTTC. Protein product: CASSIAGRGETQYF.